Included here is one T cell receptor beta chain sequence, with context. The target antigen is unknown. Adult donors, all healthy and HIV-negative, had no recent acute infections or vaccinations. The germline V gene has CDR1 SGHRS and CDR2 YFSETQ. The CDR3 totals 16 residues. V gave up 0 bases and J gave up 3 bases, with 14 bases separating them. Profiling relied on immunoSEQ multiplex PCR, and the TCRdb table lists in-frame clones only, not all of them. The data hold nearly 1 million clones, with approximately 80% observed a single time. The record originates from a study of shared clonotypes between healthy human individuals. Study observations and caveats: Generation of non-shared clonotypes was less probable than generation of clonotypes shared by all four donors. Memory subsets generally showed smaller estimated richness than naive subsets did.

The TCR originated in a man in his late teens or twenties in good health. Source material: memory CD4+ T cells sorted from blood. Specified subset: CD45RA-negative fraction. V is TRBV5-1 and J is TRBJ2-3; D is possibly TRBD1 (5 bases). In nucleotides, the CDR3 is TGCGCCAGCAGCTTGGAGTCCCAGGGTACGACAGATACGCAGTATTTT. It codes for CASSLESQGTTDTQYF.